The rows below give T cell receptor beta chains drawn from one sample of a study of cytomegalovirus exposure and HLA in healthy donors. Clones were read by immunoSEQ multiplex PCR, and TCRdb kept only the in-frame ones, dropping some. The sample has approximately 300,000 clones, around 86% seen once; the top ten hold 0.84%. The sequenced material came from PBMCs. The receptors stem from a woman between 18 and 30 years old in good health and CMV-seronegative. CDR3s include the opening cysteine and the closing phenylalanine or tryptophan. The D gene is left open where the match is weak. Clone sizes are given selectively: once, few, many, or a class where the clone is expanded.

v_gene,abundance,d_gene,j_gene,CDR3aa,CDR3nt
TRBV7-3,.,.,TRBJ2-1,CASSYRQGLNNEQFF,TGTGCCAGCAGCTATCGACAGGGACTCAACAATGAGCAGTTCTTC
TRBV19,.,TRBD2,TRBJ2-3,CASSIVSRGRRTDTQYF,TGTGCCAGTAGTATAGTTTCCCGCGGGAGGCGTACAGATACGCAGTATTTT
TRBV29-1,.,.,TRBJ2-7,CSVETGSSYEQYF,TGCAGCGTTGAAACAGGCAGCTCCTACGAGCAGTACTTC
TRBV4-1,.,TRBD1,TRBJ2-5,CASSQETGSRPQETQYF,TGCGCCAGCAGCCAAGAGACAGGGAGCCGCCCGCAAGAGACCCAGTACTTC
TRBV7-2,.,.,TRBJ2-3,CASSGSGISTDTQYF,TGTGCCAGCAGCGGATCGGGGATTAGCACAGATACGCAGTATTTT
TRBV6-6,few,.,TRBJ2-7,CASSAGEQYF,TGTGCCAGCAGCGCGGGGGAGCAGTACTTC
TRBV2,.,.,TRBJ1-2,CASSGNRVTYGYTF,TGTGCCAGCAGTGGCAACAGGGTGACCTATGGCTACACCTTC
TRBV28,.,.,TRBJ2-7,CASSRGREFYEQYF,TGTGCCAGCAGCCGGGGGCGGGAGTTCTACGAGCAGTACTTC
TRBV11-1,.,TRBD2,TRBJ2-7,CASSRGLAGHRSSYEQYF,TGTGCCAGCAGCCGGGGGCTAGCGGGACATAGGAGCTCCTACGAGCAGTACTTC
TRBV9,.,TRBD1,TRBJ1-1,CASSPGQANTEAFF,TGTGCCAGCAGCCCGGGACAGGCGAACACTGAAGCTTTCTTT
TRBV15,few,TRBD2,TRBJ2-7,CATSRDSLAGGTYEQYF,TGTGCCACCAGCAGAGATTCACTAGCGGGTGGGACCTACGAGCAGTACTTC
TRBV7-3,.,.,TRBJ2-7,CASSLTPGHSYEQYF,TGTGCCAGCAGCTTAACGCCGGGACACAGCTACGAGCAGTACTTC
TRBV2,once,TRBD2,TRBJ2-5,CASSVLVGRNQETQYF,TGTGCCAGCAGTGTTCTCGTCGGGAGGAACCAAGAGACCCAGTACTTC
TRBV6-1,.,.,TRBJ2-1,CATWASGNEQFF,TGTGCCACGTGGGCGAGTGGCAATGAGCAGTTCTTC
TRBV5-4,.,.,TRBJ2-3,CASSLAPGGTDTQYF,TGTGCCAGCAGCCTGGCCCCGGGGGGCACAGATACGCAGTATTTT
TRBV11-3,.,TRBD2,TRBJ2-1,CASSLDGLAAYNEQFF,TGTGCCAGCAGCTTAGATGGACTAGCAGCGTACAATGAGCAGTTCTTC
TRBV5-1,.,TRBD1,TRBJ1-3,CASSLRTGAVSGNTIYF,TGCGCCAGCAGCCTACGGACAGGGGCCGTCTCTGGAAACACCATATATTTT
TRBV2,.,TRBD1,TRBJ2-7,CASIQEGQGAYEQYF,TGTGCCAGCATTCAGGAAGGTCAGGGGGCCTACGAGCAGTACTTC
TRBV15,.,TRBD1,TRBJ2-2,CATSRGQGAPGELFF,TGTGCCACCAGCAGGGGACAGGGGGCCCCCGGGGAGCTGTTTTTT
TRBV18,.,.,TRBJ2-1,CASSRREVGEQFF,TGTGCCAGCTCCCGCAGGGAAGTGGGTGAGCAGTTCTTC
TRBV7-8,.,.,TRBJ2-7,CASSLPGNPYEQYF,TGTGCCAGCAGCTTACCAGGGAATCCCTACGAGCAGTACTTC
TRBV4-1,.,.,TRBJ1-2,CASSLVGLSVYTF,TGCGCCAGCAGCCTTGTCGGACTCTCCGTGTACACCTTC
TRBV10-3,.,.,TRBJ1-3,CAIQGSGNTIYF,TGTGCCATTCAGGGCTCTGGAAACACCATATATTTT
TRBV18,once,.,TRBJ1-5,CASSPAEGPSNQPQHF,TGTGCCAGCTCACCAGCGGAGGGCCCTAGCAATCAGCCCCAGCATTTT
TRBV5-6,.,.,TRBJ1-1,CASSLQTVEAFF,TGTGCCAGCAGCTTGCAGACAGTTGAAGCTTTCTTT
TRBV6-5,.,TRBD2,TRBJ2-7,CASSYTSGRSSYEQYF,TGTGCCAGCAGTTACACGAGCGGGAGGAGCTCCTACGAGCAGTACTTC
TRBV9,few,TRBD2,TRBJ2-2,CASSPRLAGAASGELFF,TGTGCCAGCAGCCCCAGACTAGCGGGAGCTGCCAGCGGGGAGCTGTTTTTT
TRBV9,.,.,TRBJ2-7,CASSGGPSSYEQYF,TGTGCCAGCAGCGGCGGGCCCAGCTCCTACGAGCAGTACTTC
TRBV6-5,.,.,TRBJ2-2,CASRRDSTPGELFF,TGTGCCAGCCGGAGAGACAGTACACCCGGGGAGCTGTTTTTT
TRBV9,.,TRBD2,TRBJ2-1,CASSGELAGVGEQFF,TGTGCCAGCAGCGGTGAACTAGCGGGAGTGGGTGAGCAGTTCTTC
TRBV9,.,.,TRBJ2-3,CASSANGQGWTDTQYF,TGTGCCAGCAGCGCCAATGGTCAGGGTTGGACAGATACGCAGTATTTT
TRBV18,.,TRBD1,TRBJ1-5,CASSRGTDLVGQPQHF,TGTGCCAGCTCACGTGGGACAGACCTTGTAGGGCAGCCCCAGCATTTT
TRBV2,few,.,TRBJ1-5,CASGGQYPYQPQHF,TGTGCCAGCGGCGGGCAGTATCCATATCAGCCCCAGCATTTT
TRBV18,.,TRBD1,TRBJ1-5,CASSPQGQGWGQPQHF,TGTGCCAGCTCACCACAGGGACAGGGCTGGGGTCAGCCCCAGCATTTT
TRBV5-1,.,TRBD2,TRBJ2-1,CASSGRESYNEQFF,TGCGCCAGCAGCGGGCGGGAGTCCTACAATGAGCAGTTCTTC
TRBV11-2,once,.,TRBJ1-2,CASSLGVIMTGPRGYGYTF,TGTGCCAGCAGCTTGGGGGTAATCATGACAGGCCCTAGGGGGTATGGCTACACCTTC
TRBV14,once,TRBD2,TRBJ2-1,CASSQGGSGYNEQFF,TGTGCCAGCAGCCAAGGGGGTAGCGGGTACAATGAGCAGTTCTTC
TRBV9,.,.,TRBJ2-7,CASSFSSDLSSYEQYF,TGTGCCAGCAGCTTCTCTAGCGACCTGAGCTCCTACGAGCAGTACTTC
TRBV6-5,.,TRBD1,TRBJ2-7,CASSYSQGESYEQYF,TGTGCCAGCAGTTACTCCCAGGGGGAGTCCTACGAGCAGTACTTC
TRBV7-2,.,.,TRBJ2-1,CASRQAGEQFF,TGTGCCAGCAGACAAGCGGGTGAGCAGTTCTTC
TRBV28,.,.,TRBJ2-5,CASSGGSRETQYF,TGTGCCAGCAGCGGCGGGTCTCGAGAGACCCAGTACTTC
TRBV2,.,TRBD2,TRBJ2-1,CASSGTSGSIVNEQFF,TGTGCCAGCAGTGGTACTAGCGGGAGCATCGTCAATGAGCAGTTCTTC
TRBV21-1,.,.,TRBJ2-7,CASSATRTGDYYEQYF,TGTGCCAGCAGCGCAACCAGGACAGGGGATTACTACGAGCAGTACTTC
TRBV15,.,.,TRBJ2-1,CATSRDPDWGQNNEQFF,TGTGCCACCAGCAGAGATCCGGATTGGGGGCAGAACAATGAGCAGTTCTTC
TRBV5-1,.,.,TRBJ2-3,CASSLGQGETDTQYF,TGCGCCAGCAGCTTGGGGCAGGGTGAAACAGATACGCAGTATTTT
TRBV25-1,.,TRBD2,TRBJ2-1,CASSDGLAPYNEQFF,TGTGCCAGCAGTGACGGACTAGCGCCTTACAATGAGCAGTTCTTC
TRBV5-6,.,TRBD2,TRBJ2-2,CASSSRGTSGTYTGELFF,TGTGCCAGCAGCTCACGGGGGACTAGCGGGACCTACACCGGGGAGCTGTTTTTT
TRBV18,.,TRBD1,TRBJ2-7,CASSPGTGVGEQYF,TGTGCCAGCTCCCCCGGGACAGGGGTTGGGGAGCAGTACTTC
TRBV28,.,.,TRBJ2-2,CASHYPGDTGELFF,TGTGCCAGCCATTACCCAGGGGACACCGGGGAGCTGTTTTTT
TRBV5-1,.,.,TRBJ1-3,CASSQQGSSGNTIYF,TGCGCCAGCAGCCAGCAGGGTTCTTCTGGAAACACCATATATTTT
TRBV11-2,.,TRBD2,TRBJ2-7,CASRGTKLAGVTYEQYF,TGTGCCAGCAGGGGAACTAAGCTAGCGGGTGTTACCTACGAGCAGTACTTC
TRBV5-1,once,.,TRBJ2-5,CASSLEGLKTQYF,TGCGCCAGCAGCTTGGAGGGGCTAAAGACCCAGTACTTC
TRBV9,.,.,TRBJ2-5,CASSPDGGGNQETQYF,TGTGCCAGCAGCCCAGATGGGGGGGGCAACCAAGAGACCCAGTACTTC
TRBV28,.,.,TRBJ1-2,CASSFRAVANYGYTF,TGTGCCAGCAGTTTCAGGGCGGTAGCTAACTATGGCTACACCTTC
TRBV28,.,.,TRBJ2-7,CASRLLGHTYEQYF,TGTGCCAGCAGGCTGCTAGGCCACACCTACGAGCAGTACTTC
TRBV7-2,once,.,TRBJ1-1,CASSPAVRNTEAFF,TGTGCCAGCAGCCCAGCGGTTAGGAACACTGAAGCTTTCTTT